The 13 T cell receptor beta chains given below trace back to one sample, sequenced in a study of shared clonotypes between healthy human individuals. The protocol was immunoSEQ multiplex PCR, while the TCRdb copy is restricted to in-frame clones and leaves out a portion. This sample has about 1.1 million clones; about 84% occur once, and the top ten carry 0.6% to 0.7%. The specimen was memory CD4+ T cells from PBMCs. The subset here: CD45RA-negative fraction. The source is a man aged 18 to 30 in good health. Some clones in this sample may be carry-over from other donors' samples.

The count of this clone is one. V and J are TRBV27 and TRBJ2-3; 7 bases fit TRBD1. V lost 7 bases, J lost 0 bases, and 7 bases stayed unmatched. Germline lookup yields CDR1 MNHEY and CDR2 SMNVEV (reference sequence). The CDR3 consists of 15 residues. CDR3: CASNPGQLSTDTQYF. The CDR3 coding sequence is TGTGCCAGCAACCCGGGACAGCTTAGCACAGATACGCAGTATTTT.

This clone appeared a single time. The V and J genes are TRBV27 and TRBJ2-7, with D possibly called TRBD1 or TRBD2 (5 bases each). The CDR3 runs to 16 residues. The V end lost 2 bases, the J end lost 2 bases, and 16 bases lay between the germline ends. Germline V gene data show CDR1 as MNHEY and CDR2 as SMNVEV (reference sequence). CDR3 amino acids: CASSLSAVGAAYEQYF. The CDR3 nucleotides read TGTGCCAGCAGTTTAAGTGCCGTCGGGGCGGCCTACGAGCAGTACTTC.

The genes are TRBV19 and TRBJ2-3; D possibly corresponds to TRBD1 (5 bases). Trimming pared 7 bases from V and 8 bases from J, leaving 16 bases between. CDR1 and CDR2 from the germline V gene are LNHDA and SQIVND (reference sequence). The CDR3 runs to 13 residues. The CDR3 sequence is CASTPTSQGTQYF. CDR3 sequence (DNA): TGTGCCAGTACCCCCACTTCGCAGGGTACGCAGTATTTT.

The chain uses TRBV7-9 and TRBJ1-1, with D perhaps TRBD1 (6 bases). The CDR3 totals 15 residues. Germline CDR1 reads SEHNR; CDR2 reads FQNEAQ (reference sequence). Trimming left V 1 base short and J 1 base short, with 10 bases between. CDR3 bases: TGTGCCAGCAGCTTAGGGGGGCAGCCGAACACTGAAGCTTTCTTT. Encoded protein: CASSLGGQPNTEAFF.

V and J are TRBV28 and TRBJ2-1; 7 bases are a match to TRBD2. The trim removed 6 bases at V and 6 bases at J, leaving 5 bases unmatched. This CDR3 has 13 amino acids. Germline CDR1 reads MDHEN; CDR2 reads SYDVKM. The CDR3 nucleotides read TGTGCCAGCAGACACGGGACTATCAATGAGCAGTTCTTC. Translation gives CASRHGTINEQFF.

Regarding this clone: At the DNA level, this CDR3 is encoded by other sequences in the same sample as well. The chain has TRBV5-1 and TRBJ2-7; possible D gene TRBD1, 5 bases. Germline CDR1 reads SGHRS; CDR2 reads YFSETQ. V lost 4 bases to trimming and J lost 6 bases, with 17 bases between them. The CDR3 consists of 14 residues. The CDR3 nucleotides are TGCGCCAGCAGCCCGCAGGGTGGGGTTGGCGAGCAGTACTTC. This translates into CASSPQGGVGEQYF.

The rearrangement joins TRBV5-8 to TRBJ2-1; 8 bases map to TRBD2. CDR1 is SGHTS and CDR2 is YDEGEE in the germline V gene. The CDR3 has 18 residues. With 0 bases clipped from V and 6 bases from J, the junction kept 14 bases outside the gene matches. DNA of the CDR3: TGTGCCAGCAGCTTGGTTGGCAGCGGGAGCCATGTCAGCAATGAGCAGTTCTTC. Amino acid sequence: CASSLVGSGSHVSNEQFF.

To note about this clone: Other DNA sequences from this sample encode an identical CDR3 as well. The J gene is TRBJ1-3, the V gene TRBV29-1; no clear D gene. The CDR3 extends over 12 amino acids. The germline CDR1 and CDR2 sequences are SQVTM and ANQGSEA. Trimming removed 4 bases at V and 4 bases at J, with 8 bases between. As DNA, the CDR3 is TGCAGCGTTGGGGTCCCCGGAAACACCATATATTTT. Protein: CSVGVPGNTIYF.

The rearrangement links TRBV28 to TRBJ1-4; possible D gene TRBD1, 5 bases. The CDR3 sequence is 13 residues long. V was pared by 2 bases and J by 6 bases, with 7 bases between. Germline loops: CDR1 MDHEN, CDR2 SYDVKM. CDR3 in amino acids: CASSLGTDEKLFF. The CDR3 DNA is TGTGCCAGCAGTTTAGGGACGGATGAAAAACTGTTTTTT.

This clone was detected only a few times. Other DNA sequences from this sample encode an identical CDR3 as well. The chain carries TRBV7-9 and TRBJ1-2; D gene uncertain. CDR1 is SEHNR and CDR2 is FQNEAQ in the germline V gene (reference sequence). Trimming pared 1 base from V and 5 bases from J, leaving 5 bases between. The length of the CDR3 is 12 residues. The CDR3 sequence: CASSLEGYGYTF. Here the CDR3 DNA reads TGTGCCAGCAGCTTAGAGGGATATGGCTACACCTTC.

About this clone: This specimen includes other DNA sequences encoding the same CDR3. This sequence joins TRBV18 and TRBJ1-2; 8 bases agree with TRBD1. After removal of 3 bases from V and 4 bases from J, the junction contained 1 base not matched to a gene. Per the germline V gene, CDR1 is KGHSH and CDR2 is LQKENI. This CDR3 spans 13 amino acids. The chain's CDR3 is CASSPGTGYGYTF. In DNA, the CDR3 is TGTGCCAGCTCACCTGGGACAGGCTATGGCTACACCTTC.

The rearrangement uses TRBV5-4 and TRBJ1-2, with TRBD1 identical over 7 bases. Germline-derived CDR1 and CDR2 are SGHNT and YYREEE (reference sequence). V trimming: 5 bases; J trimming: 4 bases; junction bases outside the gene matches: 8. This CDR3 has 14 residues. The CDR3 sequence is CASRSIRGGYGYTF. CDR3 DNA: TGTGCCAGCAGATCAATCAGGGGGGGCTATGGCTACACCTTC.

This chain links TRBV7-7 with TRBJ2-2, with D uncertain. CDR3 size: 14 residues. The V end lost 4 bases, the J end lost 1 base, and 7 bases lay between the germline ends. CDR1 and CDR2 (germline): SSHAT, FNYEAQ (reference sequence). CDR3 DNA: TGTGCCAGCAGCTATAATAAGAACACCGGGGAGCTGTTTTTT. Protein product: CASSYNKNTGELFF.